The source of this T cell receptor (beta chain) is a study of blood T cell repertoires in COVID-19. Study in general: Both acute and convalescent COVID-19 samples were obtained from the United States, Italy and Spain.

Profiled with immunoSEQ multiplex PCR; TCRdb holds only in-frame clones, not every one. Found here are under 120,000 clones, 65% to 80% of them singletons; the top ten hold 20% to 25%. V shed 1 base and J shed 5 bases, with 6 bases lying between them. This CDR3 spans 12 amino acids. Looked up from germline, CDR1 is SGHTS and CDR2 is YDEGEE. The chain joins TRBV5-8 to TRBJ1-2; D is uncertain. Sequenced: peripheral blood. The receptor's source is a man between 70 and 80 years old with active or convalescent COVID-19. CDR3 nucleotides: TGTGCCAGCAGCTTGTTACAGTATGGCTACACCTTC. Protein product: CASSLLQYGYTF.